This entry lists 27 T cell receptor beta chains sequenced from one sample in a study of cytomegalovirus exposure and HLA in healthy donors. It was with 60 Vbeta and 13 Jbeta primers that the PCR ran. Produced via immunoSEQ multiplex PCR; TCRdb's table is partial and in-frame only. The sample gives approximately 160,000 clones, roughly 84% of which show up once; 1.5% is in the top ten. The specimen was PBMCs. These receptors all come from a male donor in good health and CMV-seronegative.

The CDR3, as DNA: TGTGCCAGCAGCAACATCAGAGCGGGCACCTACGAGCAGTACTTC. It encodes CASSNIRAGTYEQYF. The V and J genes are TRBV6-1 and TRBJ2-7, with TRBD2 as a possible D gene (6 bases). CDR1 is MNHNS, CDR2 SASEGT, per germline. Deletions cut 6 bases from V and 2 bases from J, with 17 bases between. This CDR3 region has 15 residues.

The CDR3 coding sequence is TGTGCCAGCAGTTCGCCTACTCGGGCTTTCTTT. It translates to CASSSPTRAFF. The chain has TRBV28 and TRBJ1-1; the D is unclear. The V and J ends lost 4 bases and 11 bases respectively, with 11 bases between them. Germline CDR1 and CDR2: MDHEN and SYDVKM. The CDR3 sequence is 11 residues long.

V usage is TRBV1 and J usage is TRBJ2-7; the table's D call, TRBD2, has no DNA check behind it. TRBV1 is designated a pseudogene. The length of the CDR3 is 16 residues. CDR3 DNA: TGCACCAGACTAGCGGGAGGGCCAGGAGGCACCTACGAGCAGTACTTC. Amino acids: CTRLAGGPGGTYEQYF.

The V and J genes are TRBV14 and TRBJ2-7; D possibly corresponds to TRBD2 (6 bases). This CDR3 contains 15 residues. Trimming removed 1 base at V and 3 bases at J, with 13 bases between. Germline V lookup: CDR1 SGHDN, CDR2 FVKESK. CDR3 protein: CASSQGRGKSYEQYF. The CDR3 DNA follows: TGTGCCAGCAGCCAAGGTCGGGGGAAAAGCTACGAGCAGTACTTC.

This chain joins TRBV18 and TRBJ1-6; TRBD1 aligns across 7 bases. V was pared by 4 bases and J by 6 bases, with 15 bases of the junction left unmatched. The V gene's germline CDR1 is KGHSH and CDR2 LQKENI. The CDR3 runs to 18 residues. CDR3 region: CASSLSASGTDSNSPLHF. CDR3 sequence (DNA): TGTGCCAGCTCACTGTCCGCCTCCGGGACAGACTCTAATTCACCCCTCCACTTT.

The rearrangement links TRBV6-5 to TRBJ2-3; unclear D gene. The V gene lost 9 bases and the J gene lost 7 bases, with 11 bases spanning the gap. Germline CDR1 reads MNHEY; CDR2 reads SVGAGI. The CDR3 has 11 amino acids. For the CDR3, the DNA is TGTGCCAGTAGAGATGGGCATACGCAGTATTTT. It specifies CASRDGHTQYF.

This chain links TRBV27 with TRBJ2-7; D unresolved. Germline assignment: CDR1 MNHEY and CDR2 SMNVEV (reference sequence). There are 16 residues in the CDR3. Trimming took 5 bases from V and 0 from J, leaving 17 bases between them. The CDR3 is CASSPHEENLSYEQYF. For the CDR3, the DNA is TGTGCCAGCAGTCCCCATGAGGAGAACCTCTCCTACGAGCAGTACTTC.

This chain uses TRBV19 with TRBJ1-1; 7 positions match TRBD1. The trim removed 3 bases at V and 1 base at J, leaving 5 bases unmatched. CDR3 length: 15 residues. Looked up from germline, CDR1 is LNHDA and CDR2 is SQIVND (reference sequence). CDR3 residues: CASSMEGAANTEAFF. Written as DNA, the CDR3 is TGTGCCAGTAGTATGGAGGGGGCCGCGAACACTGAAGCTTTCTTT. The variable domain in full, completed from reference TRBV19 and TRBJ1-1, reads DGGITQSPKYLFRKEGQNVTLSCEQNLNHDAMYWYRQDPGQGLRLIYYSQIVNDFQKGDIAEGYSVSREKKESFPLTVTSAQKNPTAFYLCASSMEGAANTEAFFGQGTRLTVV.

The chain uses TRBV9 and TRBJ2-5; 10 positions agree with TRBD2. Losses at the gene ends were 4 bases for V and 5 bases for J; bases not matched to a gene: 11. This CDR3 comprises 16 residues. Germline CDR1 is SGDLS and CDR2 is YYNGEE. CDR3 sequence: CASSPGGLAVRETQYF. The CDR3 region has the DNA TGTGCCAGCAGCCCCGGAGGACTAGCGGTAAGGGAGACCCAGTACTTC.

The chain couples TRBV5-1 to TRBJ2-1; 7 nucleotides align to TRBD2. J lost 0 bases, V lost 0 bases, and 15 bases had no gene match. This CDR3 has 20 residues. Per germline, CDR1 SGHRS and CDR2 YFSETQ. The CDR3 nucleotides are TGCGCCAGCAGCTTGGTGGCTCCGCGGGAGTGGCAGAGCTCCTACAATGAGCAGTTCTTC. Translation: CASSLVAPREWQSSYNEQFF.

The chain links TRBV11-2 to TRBJ1-5; D is unresolved. Trimming took 2 bases from V and 4 from J, leaving 9 bases between them. This CDR3 region has 14 residues. Germline CDR1 is SGHAT and CDR2 is FQNNGV. For the CDR3, the DNA is TGTGCCAGCAGCTTAAACGGTCCGAATCAGCCCCAGCATTTT. Amino acids: CASSLNGPNQPQHF.

This chain links TRBV6-1 with TRBJ2-7; D may be TRBD1 (5 bases). Per the germline V gene, CDR1 is MNHNS and CDR2 is SASEGT. Trimming cost V 8 bases and J 2 bases, with 10 bases left between them. The CDR3 has 12 amino acids. The CDR3 bases are TGTGCCAGCGACAGAAGCACCTACGAGCAGTACTTC. Protein: CASDRSTYEQYF.

The J gene is TRBJ2-1, the V gene TRBV18; possible D gene TRBD2, 7 bases. The CDR3 runs 13 residues. Germline lookup yields CDR1 KGHSH and CDR2 LQKENI. Trimming cost V 3 bases and J 8 bases, with 11 bases left between them. CDR3 in amino acids: CASSPPGGDEQFF. The CDR3 region has the DNA TGTGCCAGCTCACCGCCGGGGGGCGATGAGCAGTTCTTC. Using reference TRBV18 and TRBJ2-1 for the parts outside the CDR3, the full variable domain is NAGVMQNPRHLVRRRGQEARLRCSPMKGHSHVYWYRQLPEEGLKFMVYLQKENIIDESGMPKERFSAEFPKEGPSILRIQQVVRGDSAAYFCASSPPGGDEQFFGPGTRLTVL.

V and J are TRBV10-3 and TRBJ2-1; D gene uncertain. Trimming took off 6 bases at V and 5 bases at J, with 14 bases between the two ends. The V gene's germline CDR1 is ENHRY and CDR2 SYGVKD. This CDR3 is 14 amino acids long. CDR3 sequence: CAISTLRFDNEQFF. In DNA, the CDR3 is TGTGCCATCAGCACCTTGAGATTTGACAATGAGCAGTTCTTC.

The chain recombines TRBV27 with TRBJ2-7; maybe TRBD1 (6 bases). This CDR3 is 15 amino acids long. Trimming left V 5 bases short and J 0 bases short, with 14 bases between. Germline V gives CDR1 MNHEY, CDR2 SMNVEV (reference sequence). Here the CDR3 reads CASSTPGHSSYEQYF. The CDR3 DNA sequence: TGTGCCAGCAGTACCCCGGGACACAGCTCCTACGAGCAGTACTTC.

The V gene is TRBV10-1, the J gene TRBJ2-6; no clear D gene. Germline V gene data show CDR1 as WNHNN and CDR2 as SYGVQD (reference sequence). The ends were cut back, 7 bases at V and 0 bases at J, with 7 bases in the middle. CDR3 size: 14 residues. The DNA for the CDR3 is TGCGCCAGCACTGGAGACTCTGGGGCCAACGTCCTGACTTTC. Its protein is CASTGDSGANVLTF.

This clone has only one observation. V is TRBV29-1 and J is TRBJ2-5, with 11 bases lining up with TRBD1. Gene TRBJ2-7 matches the end of the DNA better, so the J call may be wrong. CDR3 length: 15 residues. Germline values: CDR1 SQVTM, CDR2 ANQGSEA. The chain's CDR3 is CSVDSRDRGNYEQYF. The DNA of the CDR3 is TGCAGCGTTGACTCTCGGGACAGGGGGAACTACGAGCAGTACTTC.

The chain has TRBV9 and TRBJ1-1, with D possibly matching TRBD1 (6 bases). Germline V gives CDR1 SGDLS, CDR2 YYNGEE. The CDR3 contains 14 residues. V lost 2 bases to trimming and J lost 4 bases, with 12 bases between them. The CDR3 loop is CASSVFQGSTEAFF. The CDR3 DNA sequence: TGTGCCAGCAGCGTGTTTCAGGGGAGCACTGAAGCTTTCTTT.

The chain joins TRBV2 to TRBJ2-5; D may be TRBD2 (6 bases). This CDR3 is built from 15 residues. Germline-derived CDR1 and CDR2 are SNHLY and FYNNEI. The germline V and J ends were trimmed by 6 bases and 7 bases, with 21 bases remaining between them. The CDR3 coding sequence is TGTGCCAGCAGGGATAATAGCGGTGGTGTGGGGACCCAGTACTTC. This sequence encodes CASRDNSGGVGTQYF. Variable domain in full (rest from reference TRBV2 and TRBJ2-5): EPEVTQTPSHQVTQMGQEVILRCVPISNHLYFYWYRQILGQKVEFLVSFYNNEISEKSEIFDDQFSVERPDGSNFTLKIRSTKLEDSAMYFCASRDNSGGVGTQYFGPGTRLLVL.

This chain uses TRBV30 with TRBJ1-3; D perhaps matches TRBD1 (6 bases). The CDR3 length is 15 residues. Per the germline V gene, CDR1 is GTSNPN and CDR2 is SVGIG (reference sequence). V was shortened by 0 bases and J by 0 bases, with 9 bases between the two germline ends. CDR3 sequence (DNA): TGTGCCTGGAGTGTACCGACAGGCTCTGGAAACACCATATATTTT. This gives the protein CAWSVPTGSGNTIYF.

The chain has TRBV19 and TRBJ2-1; 8 bases are shared with TRBD2. Germline CDR1 and CDR2: LNHDA and SQIVND (reference sequence). Trimming removed 3 bases from V and 8 bases from J; junction bases left unmatched: 9. This CDR3 has 15 amino acids. The CDR3 reads CASSMASGSSHEQFF. CDR3 bases: TGTGCCAGTAGTATGGCCAGCGGGAGCTCCCATGAGCAGTTCTTC.

This chain joins TRBV27 and TRBJ2-3; a possible D gene is TRBD2 (6 bases). Trimming pared 6 bases from V and 0 bases from J, leaving 16 bases between. The CDR3 spans 16 residues. Germline CDR1 reads MNHEY; CDR2 reads SMNVEV (reference sequence). In nucleotides, the CDR3 is TGTGCCAGCAGCCAGATTAGCGGTCTCAGCACAGATACGCAGTATTTT. Protein sequence: CASSQISGLSTDTQYF.

The V and J genes are TRBV28 and TRBJ2-3; a weak D match, TRBD2 (6 bases). Deletions cut 8 bases from V and 2 bases from J, with 20 bases between. CDR1 MDHEN and CDR2 SYDVKM come from the germline V gene. The CDR3 totals 16 residues. In nucleotides, the CDR3 is TGTGCCAGCCGTCTCACTTACGGGGGACTCACAGATACGCAGTATTTT. This encodes CASRLTYGGLTDTQYF. The entire variable domain, with the rest obtained from reference TRBV28 and TRBJ2-3, is as follows: DVKVTQSSRYLVKRTGEKVFLECVQDMDHENMFWYRQDPGLGLRLIYFSYDVKMKEKGDIPEGYSVSREKKERFSLILESASTNQTSMYLCASRLTYGGLTDTQYFGPGTRLTVL.

This chain's CDR3 is CASSPVIQETQYF. The CDR3, as DNA: TGTGCCAGTAGCCCGGTGATCCAAGAGACCCAGTACTTC. The chain joins TRBV19 to TRBJ2-5, with D unresolved. Deletions cut 6 bases from V and 1 base from J, with 9 bases between. The CDR3 totals 13 residues. CDR1 LNHDA and CDR2 SQIVND come from the germline V gene (reference sequence).

The chain employs TRBV5-1 and TRBJ2-3; 10 bases agree with TRBD2. The CDR3 runs to 16 residues. V gave up 0 bases and J gave up 2 bases; unmatched junction bases: 3. CDR1 is SGHRS, CDR2 YFSETQ, per germline. The CDR3 loop reads CASSLVLAGDTDTQYF. In DNA form, the CDR3 reads TGCGCCAGCAGCTTGGTGCTAGCGGGGGACACAGATACGCAGTATTTT.

The chain combines TRBV27 with TRBJ1-1, with D possibly matching TRBD1 (5 bases). There are 14 residues in the CDR3. V lost 4 bases, J lost 4 bases, and 13 bases lay in between. Looked up from germline, CDR1 is MNHEY and CDR2 is SMNVEV (reference sequence). The CDR3 loop reads CASSSPGLATEAFF. As DNA, the CDR3 is TGTGCCAGCAGTTCACCAGGGTTGGCCACTGAAGCTTTCTTT.

This chain connects TRBV6-1 to TRBJ1-2; 10 bases are shared with TRBD1. V shed 4 bases and J 8 bases; nucleotides not matched to a gene: 7. The germline gives CDR1 MNHNS, CDR2 SASEGT. This CDR3 is 14 amino acids long. For the CDR3, the DNA is TGTGCCAGCAGTGGCCGGGACAGGGGCTGGGGCTACACCTTC. It yields the protein CASSGRDRGWGYTF.